These 16 T cell receptor beta chains originate from one sample sequenced in a study of shared clonotypes between healthy human individuals (dated by TCRdb to 2018 to 2021). Library creation used the immunoSEQ multiplex PCR assay. TCRdb provides this immuneACCESS table in a form limited to in-frame rearrangements. Some clones are lacking; in checked studies, under half of them reflect an unresolved V gene, and why the rest are absent is not known. This sample has 1.5 million to 2.5 million clones in its table, and about 95% of those were observed once. More than 0.95% of the sample is taken by the ten largest. CD8 naive samples consisted of CD45RO-negative cells that were positively selected for CCR7, yielding a CD45RA+CCR7+ population without TemRA cells. The sample taken for sequencing was naive CD8+ T cells sorted from blood. Interpreted using the paper, the cell subset or site label stands for: CD45RA+CCR7+. The origin of the receptors is a man aged 18 to 35 in good health.

This chain connects TRBV6-1 to TRBJ2-7; D not certain. The CDR3 covers 13 residues. Germline V gene lookup returns CDR1 MNHNS and CDR2 SASEGT. Trimming shortened V by 8 bases and J by 1 base, and 12 bases separated the two germline ends. CDR3 protein: CASSAYPSYEQYF. CDR3 in DNA: TGTGCCAGCTCAGCGTACCCTTCCTACGAGCAGTACTTC.

Notes on this clone: The sample holds other DNA sequences that translate to the same CDR3. The V call is TRBV27, the J call TRBJ2-3, with a weak D call TRBD2 (6 bases). This CDR3 has 14 amino acids. V lost 4 bases to trimming and J lost 2 bases, with 10 bases between them. CDR1 and CDR2 from the germline V gene are MNHEY and SMNVEV (reference sequence). For the CDR3, the DNA is TGTGCCAGCAGTTCCTGGGACTCCACAGATACGCAGTATTTT. Its translation is CASSSWDSTDTQYF.

This chain links TRBV10-2 with TRBJ2-5; 11 positions agree with TRBD2. CDR3 length: 17 amino acids. Germline trimming cut 4 bases from V and 4 bases from J; bases unmatched to any gene: 11. CDR1 and CDR2 from the germline V gene are WSHSY and SAAADI. CDR3 amino acids: CASSVTLAGGQGETQYF. The CDR3 DNA sequence: TGCGCCAGCAGTGTTACCCTAGCGGGAGGTCAGGGAGAGACCCAGTACTTC.

As regards this clone: This specimen includes other DNA sequences encoding the same CDR3. This chain uses TRBV27 with TRBJ2-3; 7 bases match TRBD2. The CDR3 is 15 residues long. J was trimmed by 0 bases and V by 4 bases; bases with no gene match: 4. Germline V gives CDR1 MNHEY, CDR2 SMNVEV (reference sequence). The CDR3 loop is CASSSLASSTDTQYF. The CDR3 coding sequence is TGTGCCAGCAGTTCACTAGCGTCTAGCACAGATACGCAGTATTTT.

This sequence joins TRBV6-1 and TRBJ1-2; no firm D call. Trimming removed 4 bases from V and 3 bases from J, with 24 bases in between. The CDR3 extends over 18 amino acids. CDR1 MNHNS and CDR2 SASEGT come from the germline V gene. In DNA, the CDR3 is TGTGCCAGCAGTGCGCCGTCTAGGGCTCCCGGGGTGGACTATGGCTACACCTTC. It is translated as CASSAPSRAPGVDYGYTF.

The chain is built from TRBV6-5 and TRBJ1-5; unclear D gene. Germline V gives CDR1 MNHEY, CDR2 SVGAGI. CDR3 length equals 15 residues. The V end lost 2 bases, the J end lost 0 bases, and 8 bases lay between the germline ends. CDR3 residues: CASSYAQNSNQPQHF. The CDR3 DNA reads TGTGCCAGCAGTTACGCCCAGAATAGCAATCAGCCCCAGCATTTT.

This chain joins TRBV7-6 and TRBJ2-7; 10 nucleotides match TRBD1. The CDR3 runs 15 residues. V gave up 6 bases and J gave up 2 bases; unmatched junction bases: 7. Germline loops: CDR1 SGHVS, CDR2 FNYEAQ. The CDR3 loop reads CASSPTGQGAYEQYF. In DNA form, the CDR3 reads TGTGCCAGCAGTCCAACCGGACAGGGGGCCTACGAGCAGTACTTC.

About this clone: Other nucleotide sequences from this sample produce the same CDR3. The genes are TRBV5-6 and TRBJ2-7, with a possible D match to TRBD1 (6 bases). V was trimmed by 5 bases and J by 0 bases, leaving 9 bases between them. CDR3 size: 13 residues. Germline loops: CDR1 SGHDT, CDR2 YYEEEE. DNA of the CDR3: TGTGCCAGCAGTTCGGACAGCTCCTACGAGCAGTACTTC. Its protein is CASSSDSSYEQYF.

The chain employs TRBV5-6 and TRBJ1-1; D ambiguous. The germline gives CDR1 SGHDT, CDR2 YYEEEE. V lost 1 base, J lost 6 bases, and 10 bases lay in between. The length of the CDR3 is 13 residues. The CDR3, as DNA: TGTGCCAGCAGCTTGACCCTCTCCCCTGAAGCTTTCTTT. This gives the protein CASSLTLSPEAFF.

The genes are TRBV5-5 and TRBJ2-7; 9 bases map to TRBD1. The CDR3 has 14 residues. CDR1 is SGHKS and CDR2 is YYEKEE in the germline V gene (reference sequence). Germline trimming cut 4 bases from V and 4 bases from J; bases unmatched to any gene: 6. The CDR3 bases are TGTGCCAGCAGCCCCTGGGACAGGGCTTACGAGCAGTACTTC. The encoded protein is CASSPWDRAYEQYF.

The chain is built from TRBV6-1 and TRBJ2-7; 9 nucleotides align to TRBD1. The V and J ends lost 3 bases and 5 bases, in that order; junction bases with no gene match: 8. Germline CDR1 and CDR2: MNHNS and SASEGT. The CDR3 spans 15 residues. The CDR3 is CASSDLTGGENEQYF. CDR3 bases: TGTGCCAGCAGTGATCTAACAGGGGGCGAGAACGAGCAGTACTTC.

The rearrangement uses TRBV11-2 and TRBJ1-2; TRBD1 matches 9 bases. The CDR3 runs to 14 residues. V was clipped by 5 bases and J by 2 bases; unmatched bases: 3. The germline gives CDR1 SGHAT, CDR2 FQNNGV. DNA for the CDR3: TGTGCCAGCAGCCCGACAGGGGGAAACTATGGCTACACCTTC. Its protein is CASSPTGGNYGYTF.

The V call is TRBV5-6, the J call TRBJ2-7; either TRBD1 or TRBD2 may supply D (5 bases each). V lost 0 bases and J lost 7, with 20 bases in between. The CDR3 spans 16 residues. The germline V gene has CDR1 SGHDT and CDR2 YYEEEE. DNA for the CDR3: TGTGCCAGCAGCTTGGCCGTAGAGGGGATGAGATGGGAGCAGTACTTC. Translated, it gives CASSLAVEGMRWEQYF.

For this clone: Other DNA sequences of this sample code for an identical CDR3. This sequence joins TRBV4-3 and TRBJ2-7, with 9 bases fitting TRBD1. The germline CDR1 and CDR2 sequences are LGHNA and YSLEER. After removal of 4 bases from V and 2 bases from J, the junction contained 3 bases not matched to a gene. The CDR3 is 14 amino acids. CDR3 sequence reads: CASSPTGGAYEQYF. In DNA form, the CDR3 reads TGCGCCAGCAGCCCGACAGGGGGGGCCTACGAGCAGTACTTC.

This chain joins TRBV11-2 and TRBJ1-5; TRBD1 aligns across 7 bases. The germline V gene has CDR1 SGHAT and CDR2 FQNNGV. This CDR3 is built from 16 residues. V was clipped by 5 bases and J by 4 bases; unmatched bases: 11. The CDR3, as DNA: TGTGCCAGCAGCAAGATATTAGGACAGGCGAATCAGCCCCAGCATTTT. It is translated as CASSKILGQANQPQHF.

This chain connects TRBV12-5 to TRBJ2-7, with 13 bases identical to TRBD2. The CDR3 totals 17 residues. The J segment lost 9 bases and the V segment lost 0 bases, leaving 11 bases of the junction unmatched. Germline V CDR1 and CDR2: LGHNT, FRNRAP. The CDR3 DNA reads TGTGCTAGTGGTTTGGTACTAGCGGGAGGGTCGGATTATCGGCAGTACTTC. As protein: CASGLVLAGGSDYRQYF.